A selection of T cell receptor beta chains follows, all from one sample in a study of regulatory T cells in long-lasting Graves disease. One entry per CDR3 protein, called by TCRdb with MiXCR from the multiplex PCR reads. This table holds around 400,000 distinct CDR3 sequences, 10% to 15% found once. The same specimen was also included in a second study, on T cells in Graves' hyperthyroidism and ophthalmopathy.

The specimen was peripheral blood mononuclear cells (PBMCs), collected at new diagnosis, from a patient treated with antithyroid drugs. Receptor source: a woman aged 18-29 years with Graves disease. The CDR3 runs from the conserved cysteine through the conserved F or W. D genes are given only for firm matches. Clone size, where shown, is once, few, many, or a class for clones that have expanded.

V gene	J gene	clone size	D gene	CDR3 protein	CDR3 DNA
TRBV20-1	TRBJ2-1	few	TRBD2	CSARGGTSIRYNEQFF	TGCAGTGCTAGGGGCGGGACTAGCATTCGTTACAATGAGCAGTTCTTC
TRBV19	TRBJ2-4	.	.	CASSDLIAKNIQYF	TGTGCCAGTAGTGACCTAATAGCCAAAAACATTCAGTACTTC
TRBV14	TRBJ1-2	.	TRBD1	CASSGQGINYGYTF	TGTGCCAGCAGCGGACAGGGGATAAACTATGGCTACACCTTC
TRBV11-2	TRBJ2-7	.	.	CASSLGVNPSYEQYF	TGTGCCAGCAGCTTAGGGGTTAACCCCTCCTACGAGCAGTACTTC
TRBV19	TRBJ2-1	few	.	CASSADSSSYNEQFF	TGTGCCAGTAGTGCCGACTCAAGCTCCTACAATGAGCAGTTCTTC
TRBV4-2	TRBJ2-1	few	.	CASSQDYGSSYNEQFF	TGTGCCAGCAGCCAAGATTATGGAAGCTCCTACAATGAGCAGTTCTTC
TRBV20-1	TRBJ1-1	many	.	CSARGEGTEAFF	TGCAGTGCTAGAGGAGAGGGGACTGAAGCTTTCTTT
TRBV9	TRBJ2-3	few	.	CASGLWGTDTQYF	TGTGCCAGTGGGCTTTGGGGCACAGATACGCAGTATTTT
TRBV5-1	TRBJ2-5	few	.	CASSSYPLETQYF	TGCGCCAGCAGCTCCTACCCGCTGGAGACCCAGTACTTC
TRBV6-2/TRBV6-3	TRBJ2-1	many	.	CASSTDSLNEQFF	TGTGCCAGCAGTACCGACTCCCTCAATGAGCAGTTCTTC
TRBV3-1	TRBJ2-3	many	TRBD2	CASSQGLAGVPYTDTQYF	TGTGCCAGCAGCCAGGGACTAGCGGGAGTCCCTTACACAGATACGCAGTATTTT
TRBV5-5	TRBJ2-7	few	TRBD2	CASSLDLAGYEQYF	TGTGCCAGCAGCTTGGATCTAGCGGGATACGAGCAGTACTTC
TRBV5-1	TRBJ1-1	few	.	CASGLAVNTEAFF	TGCGCCAGCGGCTTGGCAGTGAACACTGAAGCTTTCTTT
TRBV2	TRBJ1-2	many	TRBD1	CASTRQGGNYGYTF	TGTGCCAGCACCAGACAGGGGGGTAACTATGGCTACACCTTC
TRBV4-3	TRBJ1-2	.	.	CASSQEGHLYEDYGYTF	TGCGCCAGCAGCCAGGAGGGACATCTATATGAGGACTATGGCTACACCTTC
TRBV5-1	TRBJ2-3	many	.	CASSWWLASTDTQYF	TGCGCCAGCAGCTGGTGGCTAGCTAGCACAGATACGCAGTATTTT
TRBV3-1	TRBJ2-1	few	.	CASSQPEWRPRQFF	TGTGCCAGCAGCCAACCGGAATGGAGACCACGGCAGTTCTTC
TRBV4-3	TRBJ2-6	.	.	CASSQEWFGGYSGANVLTF	TGCGCCAGCAGCCAAGAATGGTTCGGCGGTTACTCTGGGGCCAACGTCCTGACTTTC
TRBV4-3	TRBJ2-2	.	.	CASSHDRAGELFF	TGCGCCAGCAGCCACGACAGAGCCGGGGAGCTGTTTTTT
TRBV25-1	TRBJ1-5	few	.	CASSPLRGGPQHF	TGTGCCAGCAGCCCCCTGAGGGGGGGGCCCCAGCATTTT
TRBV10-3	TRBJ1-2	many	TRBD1	CAIRPWDSDYGYTF	TGTGCCATCAGACCGTGGGACAGCGACTATGGCTACACCTTC
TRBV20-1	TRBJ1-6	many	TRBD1	CSARDREYSPLHF	TGCAGTGCACGGGACAGGGAATATTCACCCCTCCACTTT
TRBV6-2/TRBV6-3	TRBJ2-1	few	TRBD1	CASNRDRGFSEQFF	TGTGCCAGCAACCGGGACAGGGGATTTTCTGAGCAGTTCTTC
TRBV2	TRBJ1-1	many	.	CASGGGAGGVNTEAFF	TGTGCCAGCGGAGGGGGAGCAGGTGGGGTGAACACTGAAGCTTTCTTT
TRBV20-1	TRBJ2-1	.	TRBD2	CSAEPGTSGPPDEQFF	TGCAGTGCTGAGCCCGGGACTAGCGGGCCCCCCGATGAGCAGTTCTTC
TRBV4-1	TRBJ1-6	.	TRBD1	CASSQRNRGPSSPLHF	TGCGCCAGCAGCCAGAGAAACAGGGGGCCGAGTTCACCCCTCCACTTT
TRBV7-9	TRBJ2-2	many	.	CASSFPPRTENTGELFF	TGTGCCAGCAGCTTCCCCCCCCGGACAGAGAACACCGGGGAGCTGTTTTTT
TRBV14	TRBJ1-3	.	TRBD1	CASSQDMRGLSGNTIYF	TGTGCCAGCAGCCAAGATATGAGGGGGCTTTCTGGGAACACCATATATTTT
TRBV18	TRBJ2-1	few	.	CASSPLPILSSYNEQFF	TGTGCCAGCTCACCACTTCCAATACTTAGCTCCTACAATGAGCAGTTCTTC
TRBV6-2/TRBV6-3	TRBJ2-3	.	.	CANGGTAHTDTQYF	TGTGCCAACGGCGGGACAGCACACACAGATACGCAGTATTTT
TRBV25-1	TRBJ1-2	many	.	CASSELPQGRGYTF	TGTGCCAGCAGTGAATTACCACAGGGCCGCGGCTACACCTTC
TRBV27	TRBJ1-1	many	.	CASSPGLMNTEAFF	TGTGCCAGCAGTCCGGGCCTGATGAACACTGAAGCTTTCTTT
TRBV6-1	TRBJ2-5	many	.	CASSGLDGTLEETQYF	TGTGCCAGCAGTGGCCTCGACGGAACCCTCGAAGAGACCCAGTACTTC
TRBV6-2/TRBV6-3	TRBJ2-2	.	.	CASSRSIPNTGELFF	TGTGCCAGCAGTCGCTCCATACCGAACACCGGGGAGCTGTTTTTT
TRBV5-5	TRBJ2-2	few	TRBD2	CASSLGSGTNTGELFF	TGTGCCAGCAGCTTGGGTAGCGGGACGAACACCGGGGAGCTGTTTTTT
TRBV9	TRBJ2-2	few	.	CASSVAPTAETGELFF	TGTGCCAGCAGCGTAGCCCCCACAGCAGAAACCGGGGAGCTGTTTTTT